Listed below are T cell receptor beta chains from one sample, sequenced in a study of blood T cell repertoires in COVID-19. The protocol was immunoSEQ multiplex PCR, while the TCRdb copy is restricted to in-frame clones and leaves out a portion. Of fewer than 500,000 clones listed, around 90% were seen once; the top ten hold approximately 2%. Material for sequencing was PBMCs or T cells enriched from blood (not recorded which). These receptors all come from a woman between 18 and 29 years old with acute COVID-19. Each CDR3 is given with its conserved first and last residue. The order of the fields is CDR3 protein, CDR3 DNA, J gene, V gene, clone size, D gene. D genes are given only for firm matches. Expanded clones are given a class, and other clones once, few, many or no size at all.

CASSYGLTNTQYF,TGTGCCAGCAGCTACGGACTGACAAATACGCAGTATTTT,TRBJ2-3,TRBV7-3,NA,NA
CASSLDRDRWRDTQYF,TGCGCCAGCAGCTTGGACCGGGACAGGTGGAGGGATACGCAGTATTTT,TRBJ2-3,TRBV5-1,NA,TRBD1
CASSADRGGNTEAFF,TGTGCCAGCAGTGCCGACAGGGGTGGCAACACTGAAGCTTTCTTT,TRBJ1-1,TRBV28,NA,TRBD1
CASSQELGGYEQYF,TGCGCCAGCAGCCAAGAACTTGGTGGCTACGAGCAGTACTTC,TRBJ2-7,TRBV4-3,NA,NA
CASSYGSEGPAYEQYF,TGTGCCAGCAGCTATGGGTCGGAGGGGCCAGCCTACGAGCAGTACTTC,TRBJ2-7,TRBV7-9,once,NA
CASSLRFGGGALNTEAFF,TGTGCCAGCAGCTTAAGGTTCGGGGGGGGAGCCTTGAACACTGAAGCTTTCTTT,TRBJ1-1,TRBV13,NA,NA
CSGSGQDGETQYF,TGCAGCGGGTCTGGACAGGACGGTGAGACCCAGTACTTC,TRBJ2-5,TRBV29-1,once,TRBD1
CASSFTALAAYEQYF,TGTGCCAGCAGCTTCACGGCACTAGCGGCCTACGAGCAGTACTTC,TRBJ2-7,TRBV11-1,few,TRBD2
CATSRVGLAGDGELFF,TGTGCCACCAGCAGAGTGGGACTAGCGGGAGACGGGGAGCTGTTTTTT,TRBJ2-2,TRBV15,once,TRBD2
CASSSLGTGRGDTDTQYF,TGTGCCAGCAGCTCCCTCGGGACAGGACGGGGGGACACAGATACGCAGTATTTT,TRBJ2-3,TRBV7-2,NA,NA
CASSGRTGYGYTF,TGCGCCAGCAGCGGGCGGACAGGGTATGGCTACACCTTC,TRBJ1-2,TRBV4-3,NA,TRBD1
CAISAGGPDTQYF,TGTGCCATCAGTGCGGGAGGGCCAGATACGCAGTATTTT,TRBJ2-3,TRBV10-3,NA,TRBD2
CASNTDPGGAYTEAFF,TGTGCCAGCAACACAGACCCAGGGGGCGCCTACACTGAAGCTTTCTTT,TRBJ1-1,TRBV5-5,NA,TRBD1
CASSSRTSGYEQYF,TGTGCCAGCAGCAGCCGGACTAGCGGCTACGAGCAGTACTTC,TRBJ2-7,TRBV21-1,NA,NA
CASSFLGLPSYEQYF,TGTGCCAGCAGCTTCCTCGGACTGCCGTCCTACGAGCAGTACTTC,TRBJ2-7,TRBV5-8,NA,NA
CSVRTGGEAFF,TGCAGCGTCAGGACAGGGGGCGAAGCTTTCTTT,TRBJ1-1,TRBV29-1,NA,TRBD1